This TCR beta chain was retrieved from a study of blood T cell repertoires in COVID-19. Study context: Some COVID-19 samples were acute and others convalescent; all came from the United States, Italy and Spain. Nucleic acid was either cDNA or gDNA, and it came from T cells, B-cell-depleted T cells, or PBMCs.

Authors' data handling: Reference gene primer amplification yielded estimated nucleated cell counts. TCRdb's table, derived via immunoSEQ multiplex PCR, lists solely in-frame clones and lacks some. The V and J calls and clone size come from that table; D and trimming were worked out from the DNA. This repertoire shows under 250,000 clones, roughly 88% found once; its top ten account for approximately 30%. V was pared by 0 bases and J by 6 bases, with 6 bases between. CDR3 length: 13 amino acids. From germline, CDR1 is MNHEY and CDR2 SVGAGI. The chain employs TRBV6-5 and TRBJ1-5; maybe TRBD1 (5 bases). Sequences were obtained from peripheral blood. This clonotype was obtained from a middle-aged man with acute or convalescent COVID-19. DNA for the CDR3: TGTGCCAGCAGTTACTCAAGGGGTCAGCCCCAGCATTTT. It translates to CASSYSRGQPQHF.